These T cell receptor beta chains were read from a single sample in a study of cytomegalovirus exposure and HLA in healthy donors. The protocol was immunoSEQ multiplex PCR, while the TCRdb copy is restricted to in-frame clones and leaves out a portion. Of under 200,000 clones detected, around 62% appear once; the ten largest clones hold 2.5% to 3%. The sample comprised PBMCs. Source of these receptors: a man aged 40-49 years in good health and CMV-seronegative. Each CDR3 is given with its conserved first and last residue. D genes are given only for firm matches. The size of a clone is reported for some rows only, either as once, few or many, or as a class for expanded clones.

clone size: NA; V gene: TRBV28; J gene: TRBJ1-2; CDR3 length: 14; D gene: TRBD1; CDR3 protein: CASRGQGGNHGYTF; CDR3 DNA: TGTGCCAGCAGAGGACAGGGGGGCAACCATGGCTACACCTTC
clone size: NA; V gene: TRBV18; J gene: TRBJ2-5; CDR3 length: 13; D gene: NA; CDR3 protein: CASSRGQKETQYF; CDR3 DNA: TGTGCCAGCTCACGGGGGCAAAAAGAGACCCAGTACTTC
clone size: few; V gene: TRBV5-1; J gene: TRBJ2-3; CDR3 length: 14; D gene: NA; CDR3 protein: CASSLEGFADTQYF; CDR3 DNA: TGCGCCAGCAGCTTGGAGGGGTTTGCAGATACGCAGTATTTT
clone size: NA; V gene: TRBV5-1; J gene: TRBJ1-5; CDR3 length: 15; D gene: NA; CDR3 protein: CASSLWGGDNQPQHF; CDR3 DNA: TGCGCCAGCAGCTTGTGGGGGGGAGACAATCAGCCCCAGCATTTT
clone size: few; V gene: TRBV2; J gene: TRBJ1-1; CDR3 length: 14; D gene: NA; CDR3 protein: CATSVGRGNTEAFF; CDR3 DNA: TGTGCCACCTCGGTAGGGAGAGGGAACACTGAAGCTTTCTTT
clone size: NA; V gene: TRBV7-2; J gene: TRBJ2-4; CDR3 length: 15; D gene: NA; CDR3 protein: CASSLAWTRGNIQYF; CDR3 DNA: TGTGCCAGCAGCTTAGCGTGGACCCGGGGAAACATTCAGTACTTC
clone size: NA; V gene: TRBV27; J gene: TRBJ2-3; CDR3 length: 14; D gene: NA; CDR3 protein: CASSYSPSTDTQYF; CDR3 DNA: TGTGCCAGCAGTTATTCCCCTAGCACAGATACGCAGTATTTT
clone size: NA; V gene: TRBV25-1; J gene: TRBJ1-2; CDR3 length: 14; D gene: NA; CDR3 protein: CASRPTGLDYGYTF; CDR3 DNA: TGTGCCAGCAGGCCAACAGGGCTGGACTATGGCTACACCTTC
clone size: NA; V gene: TRBV4-3; J gene: TRBJ2-2; CDR3 length: 17; D gene: TRBD2; CDR3 protein: CASSQGTGGGYTGELFF; CDR3 DNA: TGCGCCAGCAGCCAAGGAACGGGGGGTGGGTACACCGGGGAGCTGTTTTTT
clone size: NA; V gene: TRBV19; J gene: TRBJ1-2; CDR3 length: 16; D gene: TRBD1; CDR3 protein: CASSISHDRVENGYTF; CDR3 DNA: TGTGCCAGTAGTATCAGTCATGACAGGGTGGAAAATGGCTACACCTTC
clone size: few; V gene: TRBV7-2; J gene: TRBJ1-3; CDR3 length: 15; D gene: NA; CDR3 protein: CASSSLRAAGNTIYF; CDR3 DNA: TGTGCCAGCAGCTCCCTGAGGGCAGCTGGAAACACCATATATTTT
clone size: NA; V gene: TRBV28; J gene: TRBJ2-7; CDR3 length: 13; D gene: TRBD1; CDR3 protein: CASSWTGRDEQYF; CDR3 DNA: TGTGCCAGCAGTTGGACAGGACGGGACGAGCAGTACTTC
clone size: NA; V gene: TRBV6-6; J gene: TRBJ2-7; CDR3 length: 15; D gene: TRBD1; CDR3 protein: CASSTDRGPSYEQYF; CDR3 DNA: TGTGCCAGCAGTACCGACAGGGGGCCCTCCTACGAGCAGTACTTC
clone size: NA; V gene: TRBV19; J gene: TRBJ1-4; CDR3 length: 13; D gene: TRBD1; CDR3 protein: CATAGQGDEKLFF; CDR3 DNA: TGTGCCACCGCGGGACAGGGGGATGAAAAACTGTTTTTT
clone size: few; V gene: TRBV4-2; J gene: TRBJ2-3; CDR3 length: 16; D gene: NA; CDR3 protein: CASSLVAGRDTDTQYF; CDR3 DNA: TGTGCCAGCAGCCTGGTAGCTGGCAGGGATACAGATACGCAGTATTTT
clone size: few; V gene: TRBV7-9; J gene: TRBJ2-5; CDR3 length: 13; D gene: NA; CDR3 protein: CASLGGDQETQYF; CDR3 DNA: TGTGCCAGTCTGGGCGGGGACCAAGAGACCCAGTACTTC
clone size: NA; V gene: TRBV7-2; J gene: TRBJ2-7; CDR3 length: 19; D gene: TRBD2; CDR3 protein: CASSLTHTSGGVGGYEQYF; CDR3 DNA: TGTGCCAGCAGCCTGACGCACACTAGCGGGGGGGTAGGGGGCTACGAGCAGTACTTC
clone size: NA; V gene: TRBV5-1; J gene: TRBJ1-5; CDR3 length: 13; D gene: NA; CDR3 protein: CASSPGTNQPQHF; CDR3 DNA: TGCGCCAGCAGCCCCGGTACCAATCAGCCCCAGCATTTT
clone size: NA; V gene: TRBV4-2; J gene: TRBJ2-7; CDR3 length: 15; D gene: NA; CDR3 protein: CASSQAAPTTGEQYF; CDR3 DNA: TGTGCCAGCAGCCAAGCGGCGCCGACTACGGGCGAGCAGTACTTC
clone size: NA; V gene: TRBV30; J gene: TRBJ1-2; CDR3 length: 14; D gene: TRBD1; CDR3 protein: CAWSGTGPVYGYTF; CDR3 DNA: TGTGCCTGGAGTGGGACAGGGCCCGTCTATGGCTACACCTTC
clone size: few; V gene: TRBV5-1; J gene: TRBJ2-7; CDR3 length: 13; D gene: TRBD1; CDR3 protein: CASRGTGGDEQYF; CDR3 DNA: TGCGCCAGCAGGGGGACAGGGGGCGACGAGCAGTACTTC
clone size: NA; V gene: TRBV30; J gene: TRBJ1-5; CDR3 length: 15; D gene: TRBD1; CDR3 protein: CAWSPPDRVSQPQHF; CDR3 DNA: TGTGCCTGGAGTCCCCCGGACAGGGTGAGTCAGCCCCAGCATTTT
clone size: NA; V gene: TRBV9; J gene: TRBJ2-2; CDR3 length: 15; D gene: TRBD2; CDR3 protein: CASSRSGGPSGELFF; CDR3 DNA: TGTGCCAGCAGCCGTAGCGGGGGGCCGTCGGGGGAGCTGTTTTTT
clone size: NA; V gene: TRBV18; J gene: TRBJ1-5; CDR3 length: 14; D gene: NA; CDR3 protein: CASSPESSGEPQHF; CDR3 DNA: TGTGCCAGCTCACCAGAGAGTTCTGGAGAGCCCCAGCATTTT
clone size: few; V gene: TRBV18; J gene: TRBJ1-2; CDR3 length: 15; D gene: TRBD1; CDR3 protein: CASSPPDGQVYGYTF; CDR3 DNA: TGTGCCAGCTCACCACCGGACGGACAGGTCTATGGCTACACCTTC
clone size: NA; V gene: TRBV7-2; J gene: TRBJ2-5; CDR3 length: 13; D gene: NA; CDR3 protein: CASSSQREDPQYF; CDR3 DNA: TGTGCCAGCAGCTCCCAGAGGGAAGACCCCCAGTACTTC
clone size: NA; V gene: TRBV5-4; J gene: TRBJ1-4; CDR3 length: 15; D gene: TRBD1; CDR3 protein: CASSIQKGQGAKLFF; CDR3 DNA: TGTGCCAGCAGCATACAAAAGGGACAGGGGGCGAAACTGTTTTTT
clone size: NA; V gene: TRBV30; J gene: TRBJ1-3; CDR3 length: 15; D gene: NA; CDR3 protein: CAWSVTRGAGNTIYF; CDR3 DNA: TGTGCCTGGAGTGTAACTCGGGGAGCTGGAAACACCATATATTTT
clone size: NA; V gene: TRBV10-3; J gene: TRBJ2-5; CDR3 length: 14; D gene: TRBD2; CDR3 protein: CAISRSGRGETQYF; CDR3 DNA: TGTGCCATCAGTCGAAGCGGGAGAGGAGAGACCCAGTACTTC
clone size: NA; V gene: TRBV6-5; J gene: TRBJ2-5; CDR3 length: 15; D gene: TRBD2; CDR3 protein: CASTLLAGGHETQYF; CDR3 DNA: TGTGCCAGCACTCTACTAGCGGGGGGGCACGAGACCCAGTACTTC
clone size: NA; V gene: TRBV5-4; J gene: TRBJ2-5; CDR3 length: 13; D gene: NA; CDR3 protein: CASSLRGQETQYF; CDR3 DNA: TGTGCCAGCAGCTTGCGGGGCCAAGAGACCCAGTACTTC
clone size: once; V gene: TRBV19; J gene: TRBJ2-1; CDR3 length: 17; D gene: TRBD2; CDR3 protein: CASSMLPSGGAAHEQFF; CDR3 DNA: TGTGCCAGTAGTATGTTACCTAGCGGGGGGGCCGCCCATGAGCAGTTCTTC
clone size: NA; V gene: TRBV5-1; J gene: TRBJ2-7; CDR3 length: 14; D gene: TRBD1; CDR3 protein: CASSPRDRVSEQYF; CDR3 DNA: TGCGCCAGCAGCCCCCGGGACAGGGTGAGCGAGCAGTACTTC
clone size: NA; V gene: TRBV30; J gene: TRBJ1-1; CDR3 length: 11; D gene: NA; CDR3 protein: CALKEEAEAFF; CDR3 DNA: TGTGCCTTAAAGGAGGAGGCTGAAGCTTTCTTT
clone size: NA; V gene: TRBV27; J gene: TRBJ1-1; CDR3 length: 14; D gene: TRBD1; CDR3 protein: CASSLSRGLAEAFF; CDR3 DNA: TGTGCCAGCAGCCTCTCCAGGGGGTTGGCTGAAGCTTTCTTT
clone size: NA; V gene: TRBV27; J gene: TRBJ1-6; CDR3 length: 17; D gene: TRBD1; CDR3 protein: CASSPLRDRGYNSPLHF; CDR3 DNA: TGTGCCAGCAGTCCCCTCCGGGACAGGGGCTATAATTCACCCCTCCACTTT
clone size: NA; V gene: TRBV5-4; J gene: TRBJ1-1; CDR3 length: 14; D gene: TRBD1; CDR3 protein: CASSGTGVVTEAFF; CDR3 DNA: TGTGCCAGCAGCGGAACAGGGGTCGTCACTGAAGCTTTCTTT
clone size: NA; V gene: TRBV5-6; J gene: TRBJ2-1; CDR3 length: 15; D gene: NA; CDR3 protein: CASSSRQVSYNEQFF; CDR3 DNA: TGTGCCAGCAGCTCCCGACAGGTCTCCTACAATGAGCAGTTCTTC
clone size: NA; V gene: TRBV13; J gene: TRBJ2-7; CDR3 length: 16; D gene: NA; CDR3 protein: CASSLGGAGTGYEQYF; CDR3 DNA: TGTGCCAGCAGCTTAGGGGGCGCCGGGACTGGGTACGAGCAGTACTTC
clone size: NA; V gene: TRBV29-1; J gene: TRBJ2-2; CDR3 length: 15; D gene: TRBD2; CDR3 protein: CSVAGLAGEAGELFF; CDR3 DNA: TGCAGCGTGGCAGGACTAGCGGGAGAAGCCGGGGAGCTGTTTTTT
clone size: NA; V gene: TRBV11-1; J gene: TRBJ2-3; CDR3 length: 14; D gene: NA; CDR3 protein: CASSLRRAGDTQYF; CDR3 DNA: TGTGCCAGCAGCTTAAGGAGGGCTGGAGATACGCAGTATTTT
clone size: NA; V gene: TRBV27; J gene: TRBJ1-1; CDR3 length: 17; D gene: TRBD1; CDR3 protein: CASSSRDSLERNTEAFF; CDR3 DNA: TGTGCCAGCAGTTCTCGGGACAGCCTAGAGAGGAACACTGAAGCTTTCTTT
clone size: NA; V gene: TRBV18; J gene: TRBJ1-1; CDR3 length: 16; D gene: TRBD1; CDR3 protein: CASSPRQGGANTEAFF; CDR3 DNA: TGTGCCAGCTCACCGAGACAGGGGGGGGCGAACACTGAAGCTTTCTTT
clone size: few; V gene: TRBV19; J gene: TRBJ2-7; CDR3 length: 15; D gene: TRBD1; CDR3 protein: CASRPREGAPYEQYF; CDR3 DNA: TGTGCCAGTAGGCCCAGAGAGGGGGCGCCCTACGAGCAGTACTTC
clone size: NA; V gene: TRBV27; J gene: TRBJ1-5; CDR3 length: 16; D gene: NA; CDR3 protein: CASSFSGPYSNQPQHF; CDR3 DNA: TGTGCCAGCAGTTTTTCAGGTCCTTATAGCAATCAGCCCCAGCATTTT
clone size: NA; V gene: TRBV11-2; J gene: TRBJ2-7; CDR3 length: 13; D gene: NA; CDR3 protein: CASSLVSTGKQYF; CDR3 DNA: TGTGCCAGCAGCTTAGTCTCTACAGGGAAGCAGTACTTC
clone size: NA; V gene: TRBV5-4; J gene: TRBJ1-5; CDR3 length: 16; D gene: NA; CDR3 protein: CASSLTDRYSNQPQHF; CDR3 DNA: TGTGCCAGCAGCTTAACAGACAGGTATAGCAATCAGCCCCAGCATTTT
clone size: NA; V gene: TRBV5-6; J gene: TRBJ2-5; CDR3 length: 15; D gene: TRBD1; CDR3 protein: CASSLRTGGVETQYF; CDR3 DNA: TGTGCCAGCAGCTTGCGAACAGGGGGAGTGGAGACCCAGTACTTC
clone size: NA; V gene: TRBV28; J gene: TRBJ1-4; CDR3 length: 15; D gene: TRBD1; CDR3 protein: CASSLRTGGGEKLFF; CDR3 DNA: TGTGCCAGCAGTTTACGGACAGGGGGAGGTGAAAAACTGTTTTTT
clone size: NA; V gene: TRBV6-1; J gene: TRBJ1-6; CDR3 length: 15; D gene: TRBD1; CDR3 protein: CASRALRGNGSPLHF; CDR3 DNA: TGTGCCAGCAGAGCCCTCAGGGGGAATGGTTCACCCCTCCACTTT